A single sample gave rise to the 23 T cell receptor beta chains below, sequenced in a study of blood T cell repertoires in COVID-19. Profiled with immunoSEQ multiplex PCR; TCRdb holds only in-frame clones, not every one. The sample holds under 250,000 clones, over 80% seen once. Sequencing used peripheral blood. The origin of the receptors is a man in his forties or fifties with acute or convalescent COVID-19.

Comments on this clone: At one end the junction does not follow the germline gene, possibly because of a read error. The gene calls are TRBV28 and TRBJ1-1, with TRBD1 matching over 7 bases. Germline assignment: CDR1 MDHEN and CDR2 SYDVKM. This CDR3 is 12 amino acids long. DNA of the CDR3: TGTGGGACGAGGGGGCTGAACGCTGAAGCTTTCTTT. This sequence encodes CGTRGLNAEAFF.

V is TRBV4-2 and J is TRBJ1-2, with TRBD1 as a possible D gene (5 bases). Per the germline V gene, CDR1 is LGHNA and CDR2 is YNFKEQ. The CDR3 has 15 amino acids. Trimming pared 0 bases from V and 3 bases from J, leaving 11 bases between. The CDR3 sequence: CASSQDPGSDYGYTF. In DNA form, the CDR3 reads TGTGCCAGCAGCCAAGATCCAGGGTCAGACTATGGCTACACCTTC.

The chain uses TRBV9 and TRBJ2-7, with 7 positions matching TRBD2. V lost 0 bases, J lost 3 bases, and 3 bases stayed unmatched. The germline V gene has CDR1 SGDLS and CDR2 YYNGEE. There are 14 residues in the CDR3. The chain's CDR3 is CASSVASGGYEQYF. The CDR3 nucleotides are TGTGCCAGCAGCGTAGCATCGGGAGGCTACGAGCAGTACTTC. Based on the CDR3 plus reference TRBV9 and TRBJ2-7, the full variable domain is DSGVTQTPKHLITATGQRVTLRCSPRSGDLSVYWYQQSLDQGLQFLIQYYNGEERAKGNILERFSAQQFPDLHSELNLSSLELGDSALYFCASSVASGGYEQYFGPGTRLTVT.

The chain employs TRBV7-6 and TRBJ1-4, with a weak D call TRBD1 (5 bases). The CDR3 extends over 15 amino acids. Trimming removed 3 bases at V and 5 bases at J, with 13 bases between. Germline CDR1 is SGHVS and CDR2 is FNYEAQ. CDR3 in amino acids: CASSFNTGGNEKLFF. The CDR3 bases are TGTGCCAGCAGCTTTAACACAGGTGGCAATGAAAAACTGTTTTTT.

This sequence joins TRBV3-1 (or the pseudogene TRBV3-2) and TRBJ2-3, with 8 bases aligning to TRBD2. V was clipped by 5 bases and J by 2 bases; unmatched bases: 6. CDR1 is LGHDT, CDR2 YNNKEL, per germline (reference sequence). There are 15 residues in the CDR3. CDR3 sequence reads: CASSSGGVTTDTQYF. DNA of the CDR3: TGTGCCAGCAGCTCGGGGGGGGTAACCACAGATACGCAGTATTTT.

The chain is built from TRBV5-1 and TRBJ2-7; the match to TRBD1 covers 11 bases. The length of the CDR3 is 13 residues. Germline values: CDR1 SGHRS, CDR2 YFSETQ. With 7 bases clipped from V and 6 bases from J, the junction kept 6 bases outside the gene matches. The CDR3 DNA reads TGCGCCAGCGCAGGACAGGGGGCAGGCGAGCAGTACTTC. It is translated as CASAGQGAGEQYF.

This chain joins TRBV9 and TRBJ2-3, with D unresolved. CDR3 length: 13 residues. Germline V gene sequence: CDR1 SGDLS, CDR2 YYNGEE. V gave up 0 bases and J gave up 4 bases, with 6 bases separating them. Here the CDR3 DNA reads TGTGCCAGCAGCGTAGGTGGGCCAGATACGCAGTATTTT. This codes for CASSVGGPDTQYF.

The J gene is TRBJ2-7, the V gene TRBV10-3; 9 bases are a match to TRBD1. The V segment lost 5 bases and the J segment 6 bases; nucleotides outside the gene matches: 8. This CDR3 has 14 amino acids. Germline loops: CDR1 ENHRY, CDR2 SYGVKD. The CDR3 spells CAISNRDRDSEQYF. In DNA, the CDR3 is TGTGCCATCAGTAACAGGGACAGGGATTCCGAGCAGTACTTC.

The chain combines TRBV7-2 with TRBJ2-3; no reliable D call. Trimming took 1 base from V and 4 from J, leaving 9 bases between them. CDR3 length: 14 amino acids. Germline CDR1 is SGHTA and CDR2 is FQGNSA. The CDR3 here is CASSLESPPDTQYF. The CDR3 DNA reads TGTGCCAGCAGCTTAGAGAGTCCACCAGATACGCAGTATTTT.

As to this clone: This sample also contains other DNA sequences that code for the same CDR3. The genes are TRBV2 and TRBJ2-7; D is unclear. CDR3 length: 12 residues. Between the trimmed V and J ends, which lost 4 bases and 3 bases, there was a span of 7 bases. Germline V gives CDR1 SNHLY, CDR2 FYNNEI. CDR3 bases: TGTGCCAGCAGTGGGGCAGGCTACGAGCAGTACTTC. Protein sequence: CASSGAGYEQYF. The variable domain in full, with the rest retrieved from reference TRBV2 and TRBJ2-7, is EPEVTQTPSHQVTQMGQEVILRCVPISNHLYFYWYRQILGQKVEFLVSFYNNEISEKSEIFDDQFSVERPDGSNFTLKIRSTKLEDSAMYFCASSGAGYEQYFGPGTRLTVT.

The J gene is TRBJ1-1, the V gene TRBV7-8; 9 bases align to TRBD1. Trimming took 5 bases from V and 1 from J; bases not matched to a gene: 8. Looked up from germline, CDR1 is SGHVS and CDR2 is FQNEAQ. The length of the CDR3 is 16 residues. This CDR3 is CASSPPWDRENTEAFF. CDR3 sequence (DNA): TGTGCCAGCAGCCCCCCGTGGGACAGGGAGAACACTGAAGCTTTCTTT.

Of note for this clone: Other DNA sequences in the sample encode the same CDR3. This chain links TRBV5-1 with TRBJ2-7; possibly TRBD2 for D (7 bases). This CDR3 comprises 13 residues. Trimming cost V 1 base and J 5 bases, with 10 bases left between them. Germline CDR1 SGHRS, CDR2 YFSETQ. CDR3 nucleotide sequence: TGCGCCAGCAGCTTGCTGGGGGGGCACGAGCAGTACTTC. This sequence encodes CASSLLGGHEQYF.

The J gene is TRBJ1-1, the V gene TRBV18, with D possibly being TRBD1 (5 bases). Trimming pared 0 bases from V and 7 bases from J, leaving 15 bases between. The CDR3 totals 15 residues. Germline CDR1 and CDR2: KGHSH and LQKENI. The CDR3 loop is CASSPPLPGGGEAFF. In DNA form, the CDR3 reads TGTGCCAGCTCACCACCGTTACCCGGGGGAGGTGAAGCTTTCTTT. Together with reference TRBV18 and TRBJ1-1, the CDR3 gives the full variable domain: NAGVMQNPRHLVRRRGQEARLRCSPMKGHSHVYWYRQLPEEGLKFMVYLQKENIIDESGMPKERFSAEFPKEGPSILRIQQVVRGDSAAYFCASSPPLPGGGEAFFGQGTRLTVV.

The rearrangement uses TRBV3-1 (or the pseudogene TRBV3-2) and TRBJ2-5; D is uncertain. The germline V and J ends were trimmed by 0 bases and 7 bases, with 12 bases remaining between them. The CDR3 runs 14 residues. CDR1 LGHDT and CDR2 YNNKEL come from the germline V gene (reference sequence). The CDR3 spells CASSQDVFPGTQYF. CDR3 coding DNA: TGTGCCAGCAGCCAAGATGTTTTTCCGGGGACCCAGTACTTC.

The chain combines TRBV29-1 with TRBJ2-5, with D maybe TRBD1 (5 bases). The CDR3 is 12 amino acids. Germline assignment: CDR1 SQVTM and CDR2 ANQGSEA. Trimming pared 2 bases from V and 5 bases from J, leaving 9 bases between. CDR3 residues: CSVEWQGETQYF. CDR3 coding DNA: TGCAGCGTTGAATGGCAGGGCGAGACCCAGTACTTC.

The table lists this clone with many counts. The chain is built from TRBV19 and TRBJ1-5; D is unresolved. V was clipped by 5 bases and J by 6 bases, with 17 bases between them. The CDR3 spans 15 residues. Germline V gives CDR1 LNHDA, CDR2 SQIVND (reference sequence). The CDR3: CASSGRIGSGQPQHF. The CDR3 DNA reads as TGTGCCAGTAGTGGGCGAATAGGGAGTGGTCAGCCCCAGCATTTT. The variable domain in full, completed from reference TRBV19 and TRBJ1-5, reads DGGITQSPKYLFRKEGQNVTLSCEQNLNHDAMYWYRQDPGQGLRLIYYSQIVNDFQKGDIAEGYSVSREKKESFPLTVTSAQKNPTAFYLCASSGRIGSGQPQHFGDGTRLSIL.

The chain combines TRBV10-2 with TRBJ2-1; 9 bases align to TRBD2. Germline CDR1 reads WSHSY; CDR2 reads SAAADI. Unmatched junction bases numbered 4, after V lost 3 bases and J lost 10 bases. The CDR3 contains 13 residues. The CDR3 protein is CASSDSGLAEQFF. For the CDR3, the DNA is TGCGCCAGCAGTGACAGTGGACTAGCGGAGCAGTTCTTC.

This clone came up once. V usage is TRBV11-2 and J usage is TRBJ2-7; TRBD1 matches at 7 bases. The CDR3 has 15 amino acids. Germline-derived CDR1 and CDR2 are SGHAT and FQNNGV. J lost 5 bases, V lost 0 bases, and 7 bases had no gene match. The CDR3 nucleotides are TGTGCCAGCAGCTTAGATGCGACAGGGTTCCACGAGCAGTACTTC. Translating it yields CASSLDATGFHEQYF.

J is TRBJ2-1 and V is TRBV12-3 or TRBV12-4; D uncertain. The V gene lost 6 bases and the J gene lost 12 bases, with 15 bases spanning the gap. This CDR3 has 12 residues. The CDR3 nucleotides are TGTGCCAGCAGCCCTGCAGGAACCGGGCAGTTCTTC. Its protein product is CASSPAGTGQFF.

The chain carries TRBV5-1 and TRBJ2-7; 8 bases align to TRBD2. The CDR3 is 15 residues long. The junction had 5 bases not matched to a gene; V was cut back by 0 bases and J by 3 bases. Looked up from germline, CDR1 is SGHRS and CDR2 is YFSETQ. In DNA, the CDR3 is TGCGCCAGCAGCTTGGGTGGAGCGGGAGACTACGAGCAGTACTTC. Translated, it gives CASSLGGAGDYEQYF.

The chain employs TRBV7-2 and TRBJ2-5, with TRBD2 matching 9 bases. CDR1 and CDR2 (germline): SGHTA, FQGNSA. The CDR3 covers 16 residues. The V gene end was trimmed by 6 bases and the J gene end by 7 bases; junction bases not matched to a gene: 15. CDR3: CASSSPGLAGSGTQYF. CDR3 nucleotide sequence: TGTGCCAGCAGTTCCCCCGGGCTAGCGGGGTCGGGGACCCAGTACTTC. Full variable domain (missing parts from reference TRBV7-2 and TRBJ2-5): GAGVSQSPSNKVTEKGKDVELRCDPISGHTALYWYRQSLGQGLEFLIYFQGNSAPDKSGLPSDRFSAERTGGSVSTLTIQRTQQEDSAVYLCASSSPGLAGSGTQYFGPGTRLLVL.

The chain employs TRBV27 and TRBJ1-6; D is possibly TRBD1 (5 bases). Per germline, CDR1 MNHEY and CDR2 SMNVEV (reference sequence). V lost 5 bases and J 9 bases, leaving 17 bases between the germline ends. The CDR3 totals 15 residues. DNA of the CDR3: TGTGCCAGCAGTGCCCCGAGGGACTGGGGTTCACCCCTCCACTTT. Its protein product is CASSAPRDWGSPLHF.

The rearrangement joins TRBV18 to TRBJ1-2; no clear D. Germline V gives CDR1 KGHSH, CDR2 LQKENI. This CDR3 region has 14 residues. With 6 bases removed from V and 4 bases from J, the gap between germline ends came to 15 bases. The CDR3 is CASSSTEGTYGYTF. CDR3 bases: TGTGCCAGCTCCTCGACGGAGGGAACCTATGGCTACACCTTC.